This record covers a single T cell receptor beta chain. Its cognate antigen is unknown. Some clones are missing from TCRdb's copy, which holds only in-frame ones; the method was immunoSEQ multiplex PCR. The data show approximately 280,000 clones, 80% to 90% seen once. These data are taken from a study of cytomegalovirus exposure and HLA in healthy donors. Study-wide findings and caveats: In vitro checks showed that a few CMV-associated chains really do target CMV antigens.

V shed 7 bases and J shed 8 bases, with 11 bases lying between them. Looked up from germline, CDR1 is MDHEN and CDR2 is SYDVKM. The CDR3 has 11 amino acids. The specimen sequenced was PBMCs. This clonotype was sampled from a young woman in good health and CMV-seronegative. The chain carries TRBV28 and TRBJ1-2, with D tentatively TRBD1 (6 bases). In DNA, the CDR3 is TGTGCCAGCACAGGGGTGGAAGGCTACACCTTC. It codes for CASTGVEGYTF.